This T cell receptor (beta chain) was identified during a study of tumor-infiltrating lymphocytes in oesophageal squamous cell carcinoma. TCRdb reprocessed the PCR reads with MiXCR, giving one entry per CDR3 protein. The data show 2,500 to 3,000 distinct CDR3 sequences, 15% seen once. Germline values: CDR1 MNHNS, CDR2 SASEGT. V lost 1 base to trimming and J lost 9 bases, with 13 bases between them. This CDR3 region has 14 residues. This clonotype is deemed medium-sized (0.01 to 0.1%). Sequenced sample: esophageal tumor tissue. The TCR originated in a male donor with esophageal squamous cell carcinoma. This rearrangement joins TRBV6-1 to TRBJ1-5; no reliable D call. The CDR3 bases are TGTGCCAGCAGTGAAGGTCCAGGTGCTAGGCCCCAGCATTTT. Its protein is CASSEGPGARPQHF.